Included here is one TCR beta chain sequence, with context. The target antigen is unknown. CDR1 and CDR2 (germline): SNHLY, FYNNEI. V lost 1 base to trimming and J lost 0 bases; unmatched junction nucleotides: 1. The CDR3 covers 15 residues. This entry comes from a study of shared clonotypes between healthy human individuals. Study at large: Three plates each covered CD4 naive and memory; CD8 naive two, CD8 memory one.

Execution of the assay was at deep level. As processed by the authors: Junction-only immunoSEQ sequences carried no quality scores, so filtering differed. Sequencing used immunoSEQ multiplex PCR; TCRdb keeps in-frame clones, though not all of them. D and trimming were read from the DNA, whereas the V and J calls and clone size are those reported in that table. Of around 2.5 million clones in the sample, approximately 94% were seen once. Points from the study as a whole: Sorted-subset sequencing was shown by rarefaction to be incomplete despite large depth.

Sequencing was carried out using naive CD4+ T cells from PBMCs. Subset described: CD45RA+ positively selected. J is TRBJ2-7 and V is TRBV2; TRBD2 matches 9 bases. This TCR derives from a man younger than 30 in good health. Some clones in this sample may be carry-over from other donors' samples. The CDR3 spells CASSEGRGGSYEQYF. The CDR3 coding sequence is TGTGCCAGCAGTGAAGGGCGGGGGGGCTCCTACGAGCAGTACTTC.